Listed below are T cell receptor beta chains from one sample, sequenced in a study of cytomegalovirus exposure and HLA in healthy donors. The repertoire was sequenced with immunoSEQ multiplex PCR; TCRdb's copy has only in-frame clones and lacks some. The table shows about 120,000 clones, with about 69% occurring only once. The sample was PBMCs. The receptors were sampled from a woman between 18 and 29 years old in good health and CMV-seronegative. The CDR3 runs from the conserved cysteine through the conserved F or W. Each record gives: clone size, J gene, V gene, D gene, CDR3 protein, CDR3 DNA. D genes are given only for firm matches. The listing skips clone size in some rows; elsewhere it reads once, few, many or a size class.

abundance: -; j_gene: TRBJ1-4; v_gene: TRBV29-1; d_gene: -; CDR3aa: CSAGHIEKLFF; CDR3nt: TGCAGCGCAGGGCATATTGAAAAACTGTTTTTT
abundance: -; j_gene: TRBJ2-7; v_gene: TRBV6-1; d_gene: -; CDR3aa: CASSGRDSSEQYF; CDR3nt: TGTGCCAGCAGTGGTAGGGACTCCTCCGAGCAGTACTTC
abundance: -; j_gene: TRBJ2-5; v_gene: TRBV5-1; d_gene: TRBD2; CDR3aa: CASSYGAGDEREETQYF; CDR3nt: TGCGCCAGCAGCTACGGAGCGGGGGACGAGAGGGAAGAGACCCAGTACTTC
abundance: -; j_gene: TRBJ1-2; v_gene: TRBV6-6; d_gene: -; CDR3aa: CASSYTRTEFYGYTF; CDR3nt: TGTGCCAGCAGTTACACAAGGACAGAATTCTATGGCTACACCTTC
abundance: -; j_gene: TRBJ2-1; v_gene: TRBV9; d_gene: -; CDR3aa: CASSESRGEQFF; CDR3nt: TGTGCCAGCAGCGAGAGCAGAGGTGAGCAGTTCTTC
abundance: -; j_gene: TRBJ2-2; v_gene: TRBV28; d_gene: -; CDR3aa: CASSNTGILNTGELFF; CDR3nt: TGTGCCAGCAGTAATACAGGGATACTGAACACCGGGGAGCTGTTTTTT
abundance: -; j_gene: TRBJ2-3; v_gene: TRBV29-1; d_gene: -; CDR3aa: CSVQGHTDTQYF; CDR3nt: TGCAGCGTACAAGGACACACAGATACGCAGTATTTT
abundance: -; j_gene: TRBJ2-3; v_gene: TRBV5-1; d_gene: TRBD1; CDR3aa: CASSLNFMDRGFTDTQYF; CDR3nt: TGCGCCAGCAGCTTGAATTTTATGGACAGGGGATTCACAGATACGCAGTATTTT
abundance: once; j_gene: TRBJ1-4; v_gene: TRBV7-6; d_gene: TRBD1; CDR3aa: CASSLVTPRTGGEKLFF; CDR3nt: TGTGCCAGCAGCTTAGTGACTCCGCGAACAGGGGGGGAAAAACTGTTTTTT
abundance: -; j_gene: TRBJ1-1; v_gene: TRBV7-9; d_gene: -; CDR3aa: CASSRNSGGTEAFF; CDR3nt: TGTGCCAGCAGCAGAAACTCTGGTGGCACTGAAGCTTTCTTT
abundance: once; j_gene: TRBJ2-7; v_gene: TRBV7-8; d_gene: -; CDR3aa: CASSRTDSSYEQYF; CDR3nt: TGTGCCAGCAGCAGAACCGACAGCTCCTACGAGCAGTACTTC
abundance: -; j_gene: TRBJ1-5; v_gene: TRBV4-1; d_gene: -; CDR3aa: CASSHHPGQLSNQPQHF; CDR3nt: TGCGCCAGCAGCCACCACCCAGGACAGCTTAGCAATCAGCCCCAGCATTTT
abundance: -; j_gene: TRBJ1-1; v_gene: TRBV6-6; d_gene: -; CDR3aa: CASSAKGLMGTEAFF; CDR3nt: TGTGCCAGCAGTGCCAAGGGACTCATGGGGACTGAAGCTTTCTTT
abundance: few; j_gene: TRBJ1-6; v_gene: TRBV5-1; d_gene: TRBD1; CDR3aa: CASSTRQGDSSYNSPLHF; CDR3nt: TGCGCCAGCAGCACGCGACAGGGTGATAGTTCCTATAATTCACCCCTCCACTTT
abundance: -; j_gene: TRBJ2-3; v_gene: TRBV5-1; d_gene: -; CDR3aa: CASSSAERTDTQYF; CDR3nt: TGCGCCAGCAGCTCAGCGGAACGCACAGATACGCAGTATTTT
abundance: once; j_gene: TRBJ1-5; v_gene: TRBV5-1; d_gene: TRBD1; CDR3aa: CASSPGQDNQPQHF; CDR3nt: TGCGCCAGCAGCCCGGGACAGGACAATCAGCCCCAGCATTTT
abundance: -; j_gene: TRBJ2-7; v_gene: TRBV29-1; d_gene: -; CDR3aa: CSVRAGTYEQYF; CDR3nt: TGCAGCGTTCGGGCGGGTACCTACGAGCAGTACTTC
abundance: -; j_gene: TRBJ1-5; v_gene: TRBV7-9; d_gene: -; CDR3aa: CASSLERGSNQPQHF; CDR3nt: TGTGCCAGCAGCTTAGAAAGGGGGAGTAATCAGCCCCAGCATTTT
abundance: -; j_gene: TRBJ2-1; v_gene: TRBV2; d_gene: -; CDR3aa: CASSPRQEKFF; CDR3nt: TGTGCCAGCAGTCCTAGACAGGAAAAGTTCTTC
abundance: -; j_gene: TRBJ2-5; v_gene: TRBV30; d_gene: -; CDR3aa: CAWSPRLQETQYF; CDR3nt: TGTGCCTGGAGTCCGAGACTGCAAGAGACCCAGTACTTC
abundance: -; j_gene: TRBJ2-1; v_gene: TRBV11-3; d_gene: TRBD1; CDR3aa: CASSQGVSYNEQFF; CDR3nt: TGTGCCAGCAGCCAGGGGGTTTCCTACAATGAGCAGTTCTTC
abundance: -; j_gene: TRBJ2-2; v_gene: TRBV5-6; d_gene: TRBD1; CDR3aa: CASSLVTGGSTGELFF; CDR3nt: TGTGCCAGCAGCCTCGTGACAGGGGGGAGCACCGGGGAGCTGTTTTTT
abundance: -; j_gene: TRBJ1-1; v_gene: TRBV7-9; d_gene: TRBD1; CDR3aa: CASSFTGGDTEAFF; CDR3nt: TGTGCCAGCAGCTTTACAGGGGGGGACACTGAAGCTTTCTTT
abundance: -; j_gene: TRBJ1-1; v_gene: TRBV18; d_gene: TRBD1; CDR3aa: CASSKGQEYTEAFF; CDR3nt: TGTGCCAGCTCAAAGGGACAGGAGTACACTGAAGCTTTCTTT
abundance: -; j_gene: TRBJ2-1; v_gene: TRBV28; d_gene: -; CDR3aa: CASRTAGGKYNEQFF; CDR3nt: TGTGCCAGTCGTACAGCGGGCGGGAAATACAATGAGCAGTTCTTC
abundance: -; j_gene: TRBJ2-7; v_gene: TRBV28; d_gene: TRBD1; CDR3aa: CASSEWDRSSYEQYF; CDR3nt: TGTGCCAGCAGTGAATGGGACAGGAGCTCCTACGAGCAGTACTTC
abundance: -; j_gene: TRBJ1-6; v_gene: TRBV28; d_gene: TRBD1; CDR3aa: CASSLDAGTGGSPLHF; CDR3nt: TGTGCCAGCAGTTTAGACGCCGGGACAGGGGGATCACCCCTCCACTTT
abundance: -; j_gene: TRBJ1-2; v_gene: TRBV5-1; d_gene: TRBD1; CDR3aa: CASSNQGQGSGYTF; CDR3nt: TGCGCCAGCAGCAACCAAGGACAGGGCTCGGGCTACACCTTC
abundance: -; j_gene: TRBJ1-6; v_gene: TRBV4-2; d_gene: -; CDR3aa: CASSQETGRVDSPLHF; CDR3nt: TGTGCCAGCAGCCAAGAAACGGGAAGGGTCGATTCACCCCTCCACTTT
abundance: -; j_gene: TRBJ1-1; v_gene: TRBV15; d_gene: -; CDR3aa: CATSREGARNTEAFF; CDR3nt: TGTGCCACCAGCAGAGAAGGGGCCAGGAACACTGAAGCTTTCTTT
abundance: -; j_gene: TRBJ2-7; v_gene: TRBV10-3; d_gene: TRBD2; CDR3aa: CAISESASGGVEQYF; CDR3nt: TGTGCCATCAGTGAGTCAGCTAGCGGGGGGGTCGAGCAGTACTTC
abundance: few; j_gene: TRBJ2-3; v_gene: TRBV25-1; d_gene: TRBD2; CDR3aa: CASSELSGGLTDTQYF; CDR3nt: TGTGCCAGCAGTGAGCTCAGCGGGGGTTTAACAGATACGCAGTATTTT
abundance: -; j_gene: TRBJ1-2; v_gene: TRBV28; d_gene: TRBD1; CDR3aa: CASSLVSGTVGGYTF; CDR3nt: TGTGCCAGCAGTTTAGTATCCGGGACAGTAGGTGGCTACACCTTC
abundance: -; j_gene: TRBJ2-3; v_gene: TRBV27; d_gene: -; CDR3aa: CASSSGGTSTDTQYF; CDR3nt: TGTGCCAGCAGTTCAGGGGGGACTAGCACAGATACGCAGTATTTT
abundance: -; j_gene: TRBJ2-2; v_gene: TRBV10-1; d_gene: TRBD2; CDR3aa: CASNSQRGLFF; CDR3nt: TGCGCCAGCAACAGCCAGCGGGGGCTGTTTTTT
abundance: -; j_gene: TRBJ2-7; v_gene: TRBV19; d_gene: -; CDR3aa: CASSIGRGSSYEQYF; CDR3nt: TGTGCCAGTAGTATAGGAAGGGGGAGTTCCTACGAGCAGTACTTC
abundance: -; j_gene: TRBJ1-4; v_gene: TRBV5-1; d_gene: TRBD1; CDR3aa: CASSLGQGALANEKLFF; CDR3nt: TGCGCCAGCAGCTTGGGGCAGGGGGCGCTGGCTAATGAAAAACTGTTTTTT
abundance: -; j_gene: TRBJ2-1; v_gene: TRBV5-6; d_gene: -; CDR3aa: CASSLGLGGATYNEQFF; CDR3nt: TGTGCCAGCAGCTTGGGTCTCGGGGGTGCCACCTACAATGAGCAGTTCTTC
abundance: -; j_gene: TRBJ1-5; v_gene: TRBV4-1; d_gene: -; CDR3aa: CASSQPPSGVSNQPQHF; CDR3nt: TGCGCCAGCAGCCAGCCCCCCTCGGGGGTTAGCAATCAGCCCCAGCATTTT
abundance: -; j_gene: TRBJ2-2; v_gene: TRBV6-1; d_gene: -; CDR3aa: CASSKIQGSSGELFF; CDR3nt: TGTGCCAGCAGCAAAATACAGGGTTCCTCCGGGGAGCTGTTTTTT
abundance: -; j_gene: TRBJ1-2; v_gene: TRBV9; d_gene: TRBD1; CDR3aa: CASSVRPGQAYGYTF; CDR3nt: TGTGCCAGCAGCGTCCGCCCGGGACAGGCCTATGGCTACACCTTC
abundance: -; j_gene: TRBJ2-3; v_gene: TRBV7-9; d_gene: TRBD2; CDR3aa: CASSTGLASTDTQYF; CDR3nt: TGTGCCAGCAGCACAGGACTAGCTAGCACAGATACGCAGTATTTT
abundance: once; j_gene: TRBJ2-2; v_gene: TRBV4-2; d_gene: TRBD1; CDR3aa: CASSLAVGTGGSGELFF; CDR3nt: TGTGCCAGCAGTTTAGCTGTGGGGACAGGGGGCTCCGGGGAGCTGTTTTTT
abundance: once; j_gene: TRBJ2-3; v_gene: TRBV19; d_gene: TRBD1; CDR3aa: CASSPGQVSTDTQYF; CDR3nt: TGTGCCAGTAGTCCGGGACAGGTGAGCACAGATACGCAGTATTTT
abundance: once; j_gene: TRBJ1-5; v_gene: TRBV9; d_gene: -; CDR3aa: CASSPRVSDRDDQPQHF; CDR3nt: TGTGCCAGCAGCCCGCGGGTTTCTGATCGTGACGATCAGCCCCAGCATTTT
abundance: once; j_gene: TRBJ1-1; v_gene: TRBV7-2; d_gene: -; CDR3aa: CASSLGQNTEAFF; CDR3nt: TGTGCCAGCAGCTTGGGACAGAACACTGAAGCTTTCTTT
abundance: once; j_gene: TRBJ1-2; v_gene: TRBV6-1; d_gene: TRBD1; CDR3aa: CASSGRTGTYGYTF; CDR3nt: TGTGCCAGCAGCGGACGGACAGGGACATATGGCTACACCTTC
abundance: -; j_gene: TRBJ1-3; v_gene: TRBV6-6; d_gene: -; CDR3aa: CASTPVDSNSGNTIYF; CDR3nt: TGTGCCAGCACTCCCGTCGACAGCAACTCTGGAAACACCATATATTTT
abundance: -; j_gene: TRBJ1-1; v_gene: TRBV2; d_gene: -; CDR3aa: CATTSLQVNTEAFF; CDR3nt: TGTGCCACTACGAGCCTCCAGGTGAACACTGAAGCTTTCTTT
abundance: -; j_gene: TRBJ2-7; v_gene: TRBV10-3; d_gene: TRBD2; CDR3aa: CATRLAGDSEQYF; CDR3nt: TGTGCCACCCGACTAGCGGGGGATAGCGAGCAGTACTTC
abundance: -; j_gene: TRBJ2-3; v_gene: TRBV7-2; d_gene: -; CDR3aa: CASSAKTDTQYF; CDR3nt: TGTGCCAGCAGCGCTAAGACAGATACGCAGTATTTT
abundance: once; j_gene: TRBJ1-2; v_gene: TRBV6-1; d_gene: -; CDR3aa: CASSGNRVRDGYTF; CDR3nt: TGTGCCAGCAGTGGGAACAGGGTTCGAGACGGCTACACCTTC
abundance: -; j_gene: TRBJ1-5; v_gene: TRBV6-1; d_gene: -; CDR3aa: CASTLAQGNQPQHF; CDR3nt: TGTGCCAGCACCCTGGCCCAGGGCAATCAGCCCCAGCATTTT
abundance: -; j_gene: TRBJ1-5; v_gene: TRBV9; d_gene: TRBD1; CDR3aa: CASSKQGRSGQPQHF; CDR3nt: TGTGCCAGCAGTAAACAGGGGAGAAGTGGTCAGCCCCAGCATTTT
abundance: -; j_gene: TRBJ2-3; v_gene: TRBV7-6; d_gene: TRBD2; CDR3aa: CASSLGLAGGIDTQYF; CDR3nt: TGTGCCAGCAGCTTGGGACTAGCGGGGGGGATAGATACGCAGTATTTT